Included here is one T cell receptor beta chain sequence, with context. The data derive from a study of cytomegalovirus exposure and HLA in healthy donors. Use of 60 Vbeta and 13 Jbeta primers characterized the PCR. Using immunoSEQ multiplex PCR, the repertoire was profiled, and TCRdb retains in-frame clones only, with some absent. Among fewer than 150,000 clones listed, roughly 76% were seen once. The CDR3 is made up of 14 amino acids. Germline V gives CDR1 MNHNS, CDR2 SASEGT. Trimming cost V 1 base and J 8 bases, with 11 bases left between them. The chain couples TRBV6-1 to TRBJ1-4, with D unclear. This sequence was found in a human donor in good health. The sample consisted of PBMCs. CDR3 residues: CASSEGWFREKLFF. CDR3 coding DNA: TGTGCCAGCAGTGAAGGGTGGTTTCGGGAAAAACTGTTTTTT.